This is a list of T cell receptor beta chains from one sample in a study of identical twins. Each CDR3 protein gets one entry after TCRdb re-called the 5' RACE reads with MiXCR. Seen here are approximately 500,000 distinct CDR3 sequences, 13% to 15% observed once, and the top ten hold roughly 0.46%. This sample was also put to use in a study of yellow fever vaccine responses in identical twins.

Specimen: CD4+ T cells sorted from blood. The receptors were gathered from a woman under 30 in good health. The CDR3 runs from the conserved cysteine through the conserved F or W. A D gene is named only where the DNA matches it firmly. The size entry is marked missing in some rows and otherwise reads once, few, many or a size class.

abundance: NA
d_gene: TRBD1
v_gene: TRBV5-1
j_gene: TRBJ1-1
CDR3aa: CASSPGQGWVNTEAFF
CDR3nt: TGCGCCAGCAGCCCAGGACAGGGCTGGGTGAACACTGAAGCTTTCTTT

abundance: many
d_gene: TRBD2
v_gene: TRBV12-3/TRBV12-4
j_gene: TRBJ2-2
CDR3aa: CASSLSGGELFF
CDR3nt: TGTGCCAGCAGCCTTAGCGGGGGGGAGCTGTTTTTT

abundance: few
d_gene: TRBD2
v_gene: TRBV12-3/TRBV12-4
j_gene: TRBJ2-2
CDR3aa: CASSFPSGASTGELFF
CDR3nt: TGTGCCAGCAGTTTCCCCAGCGGGGCCTCCACCGGGGAGCTGTTTTTT

abundance: NA
d_gene: TRBD2
v_gene: TRBV10-2
j_gene: TRBJ2-7
CDR3aa: CASGRGDSYEQYF
CDR3nt: TGCGCCAGCGGTCGGGGGGACTCCTACGAGCAGTACTTC

abundance: few
d_gene: NA
v_gene: TRBV5-4
j_gene: TRBJ2-5
CDR3aa: CASSLGDRQETQYF
CDR3nt: TGTGCCAGCAGCTTGGGAGACAGACAAGAGACCCAGTACTTC

abundance: NA
d_gene: NA
v_gene: TRBV20-1
j_gene: TRBJ1-1
CDR3aa: CSAKNTMNTEAFF
CDR3nt: TGCAGTGCAAAGAATACCATGAACACTGAAGCTTTCTTT

abundance: many
d_gene: TRBD1
v_gene: TRBV7-8
j_gene: TRBJ1-4
CDR3aa: CASSLGDRGSANEKLFF
CDR3nt: TGTGCCAGCAGCTTAGGGGACAGGGGCTCGGCTAATGAAAAACTGTTTTTT

abundance: NA
d_gene: TRBD2
v_gene: TRBV5-5
j_gene: TRBJ2-1
CDR3aa: CASSLASGISYNEQFF
CDR3nt: TGTGCCAGCAGCTTGGCTAGCGGAATTTCCTACAATGAGCAGTTCTTC

abundance: few
d_gene: NA
v_gene: TRBV7-2
j_gene: TRBJ2-7
CDR3aa: CASSLIWTVSYEQYF
CDR3nt: TGTGCCAGCAGCTTAATTTGGACAGTCTCCTACGAGCAGTACTTC

abundance: NA
d_gene: NA
v_gene: TRBV7-9
j_gene: TRBJ2-1
CDR3aa: CASSLGVLGALEQFF
CDR3nt: TGTGCCAGCAGCTTAGGAGTCCTCGGGGCATTGGAGCAGTTCTTC

abundance: few
d_gene: TRBD1
v_gene: TRBV12-3/TRBV12-4
j_gene: TRBJ1-6
CDR3aa: CASRTGAGSSYNSPLHF
CDR3nt: TGTGCCAGCAGAACAGGGGCAGGGAGCTCCTATAATTCACCCCTCCACTTT

abundance: few
d_gene: NA
v_gene: TRBV6-2/TRBV6-3
j_gene: TRBJ2-2
CDR3aa: CASSYSTVPGELFF
CDR3nt: TGTGCCAGCAGTTACTCGACAGTACCCGGGGAGCTGTTTTTT

abundance: few
d_gene: NA
v_gene: TRBV29-1
j_gene: TRBJ2-1
CDR3aa: CSVEFRTGYNEQFF
CDR3nt: TGCAGCGTTGAATTCAGGACGGGGTACAATGAGCAGTTCTTC

abundance: NA
d_gene: TRBD2
v_gene: TRBV11-3
j_gene: TRBJ2-2
CDR3aa: CASAGRETGELFF
CDR3nt: TGTGCCAGCGCGGGGCGGGAGACCGGGGAGCTGTTTTTT